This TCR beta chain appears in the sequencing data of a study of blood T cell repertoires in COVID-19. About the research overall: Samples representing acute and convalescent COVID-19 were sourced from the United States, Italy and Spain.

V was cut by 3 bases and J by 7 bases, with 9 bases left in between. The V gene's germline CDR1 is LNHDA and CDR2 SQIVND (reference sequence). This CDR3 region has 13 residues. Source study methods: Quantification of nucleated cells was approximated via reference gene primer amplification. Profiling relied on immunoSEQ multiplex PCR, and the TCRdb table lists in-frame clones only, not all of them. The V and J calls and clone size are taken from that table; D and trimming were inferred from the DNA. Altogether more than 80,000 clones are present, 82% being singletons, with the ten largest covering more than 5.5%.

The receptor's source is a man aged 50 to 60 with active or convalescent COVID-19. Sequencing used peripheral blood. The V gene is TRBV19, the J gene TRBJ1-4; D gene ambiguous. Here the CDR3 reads CASSIGVGEKLFF. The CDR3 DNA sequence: TGTGCCAGTAGTATTGGAGTTGGTGAAAAACTGTTTTTT. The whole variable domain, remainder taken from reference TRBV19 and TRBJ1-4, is DGGITQSPKYLFRKEGQNVTLSCEQNLNHDAMYWYRQDPGQGLRLIYYSQIVNDFQKGDIAEGYSVSREKKESFPLTVTSAQKNPTAFYLCASSIGVGEKLFFGSGTQLSVL.